This T cell receptor (beta chain) appears in the sequencing data of a study of cytomegalovirus exposure and HLA in healthy donors. Overall study context: Genetic ancestry analysis placed more than 80% of the approximately 400 donors that were genotyped in the Caucasian-associated cluster.

Broader study findings: Several V segments, TRBV6-2 and TRBV6-3 among them, could not be told apart and were dropped. A later analysis reportedly found fewer N-insertions in an Asian-associated ancestry cluster than the approximately 730-donor mean. Most TCR sequences were uncommon, yet certain public TCRs appeared in many donors.

As regards this clone: Its antigen is not known.

Trimming took 3 bases from V and 4 from J, leaving 3 bases between them. Germline CDR1 reads DFQATT; CDR2 reads SNEGSKA (reference sequence). The CDR3 sequence is 10 residues long. Vbeta (60) and Jbeta (13) primers were used in the PCR. Assay used: immunoSEQ multiplex PCR; TCRdb lists only in-frame clones, some missing. The sample is made up of 96,000 or so clones, and the top ten hold 5.5% of it. The material sequenced was PBMCs. The genes are TRBV20-1 and TRBJ1-1; D is unclear. This receptor was obtained from a girl aged 5 to 17 in good health and CMV-seropositive. This CDR3 is CSARATEAFF. The CDR3 DNA reads TGCAGTGCTAGGGCCACTGAAGCTTTCTTT.